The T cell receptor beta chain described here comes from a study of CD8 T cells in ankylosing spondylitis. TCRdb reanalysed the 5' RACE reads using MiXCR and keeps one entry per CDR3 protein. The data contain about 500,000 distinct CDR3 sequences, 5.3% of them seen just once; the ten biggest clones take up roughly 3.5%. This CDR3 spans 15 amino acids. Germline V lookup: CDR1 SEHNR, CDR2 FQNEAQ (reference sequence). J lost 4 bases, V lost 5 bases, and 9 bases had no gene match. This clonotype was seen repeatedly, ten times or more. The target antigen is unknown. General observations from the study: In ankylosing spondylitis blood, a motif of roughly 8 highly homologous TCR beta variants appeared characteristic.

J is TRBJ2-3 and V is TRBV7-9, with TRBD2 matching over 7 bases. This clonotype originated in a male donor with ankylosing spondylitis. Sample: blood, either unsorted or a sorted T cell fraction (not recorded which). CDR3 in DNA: TGTGCCAGCAGCCCGATGGCGGGAGCCCCAGATACGCAGTATTTT. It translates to CASSPMAGAPDTQYF.